Following are 4 T cell receptor beta chains from one sample sequenced in a study of spatial heterogeneity in lung cancer (dated by TCRdb to between 2018 and 2020). This sample's time point label indicates: sample taken at primary tumor resection. TCR sequencing used whole RNA extracted from tumor and nontumor lung tissue, or from cryopreserved PBMC samples, without cell sorting. Library generation was performed with 5' RACE. Sequenced using a NextSeq 500. The public sequencing data were trimmed at Q25 with fastp and processed into clonotypes with MiXCR by TCRdb, which kept only in-frame beta chains. Entries are consolidated by CDR3 protein sequence, retaining the most common genes and DNA. The sample table holds approximately 11,000 distinct CDR3 sequences, of which roughly 3.7% were seen once. The biggest ten clones account for 6.5% to 9.5% of the sample. The sample consisted of normal lung tissue next to the tumor, taken at surgery. Receptors originate from a male donor with early-stage non-small cell lung cancer.

This clonotype was picked up many times. This beta chain was picked up by a library intended for alpha chains and is off target, so its count carries little meaning. The chain uses TRBV20-1 and TRBJ2-3, with D possibly called TRBD1 or TRBD2 (5 bases each). Germline CDR1 is DFQATT and CDR2 is SNEGSKA (reference sequence). The CDR3 contains 14 residues. CDR3 nucleotide sequence: TGCAGCTACCGGGTGGGGGTTGGGCCAGATACGCAGTATTTT. Translated, it gives CSYRVGVGPDTQYF.

This clonotype is classed as medium-sized. This beta chain appears as a stray read in a library generated for alpha chains; its size is not informative. V and J are TRBV7-9 and TRBJ1-1, with D unresolved. V lost 8 bases to trimming and J lost 4 bases, with 17 bases between them. Germline V lookup: CDR1 SEHNR, CDR2 FQNEAQ (reference sequence). The CDR3 is 14 residues long. CDR3 loop: CASAPTFSGTEAFF. For the CDR3, the DNA is TGTGCCAGCGCCCCAACGTTTTCGGGCACTGAAGCTTTCTTT.

This clonotype was seen a handful of times. This beta chain turned up in a library designed for alpha chains; as an off-target read, its abundance says little. V usage is TRBV7-2 and J usage is TRBJ2-7; TRBD2 agrees at 8 bases. The CDR3 contains 13 residues. Germline V gives CDR1 SGHTA, CDR2 FQGNSA. The V and J ends lost 5 bases and 3 bases, in that order; junction bases with no gene match: 3. The CDR3 DNA reads as TGTGCCAGCAGCAGGACTAGCATCTACGAGCAGTACTTC. It encodes CASSRTSIYEQYF.

This clonotype occurred many times. The library was prepared for alpha chains; this beta chain is a stray read, so its frequency means little. The chain couples TRBV7-2 to TRBJ1-3, with no clear D. The V end lost 5 bases, the J end lost 4 bases, and 6 bases lay between the germline ends. The germline V gene has CDR1 SGHTA and CDR2 FQGNSA. The CDR3 runs 12 residues. For the CDR3, the DNA is TGTGCCAGCAGCCCACAAGGAAACACCATATATTTT. It is translated as CASSPQGNTIYF.